These 7 T cell receptor beta chains share one sample of origin, sequenced in a study of cytomegalovirus exposure and HLA in healthy donors. This PCR relied on a set of 60 Vbeta primers and 13 Jbeta primers. The repertoire was sequenced with immunoSEQ multiplex PCR; TCRdb's copy has only in-frame clones and lacks some. The profile shows 200,000 to 300,000 clones, roughly 81% of them singletons. The sample comprised PBMCs. These receptors were collected from a woman in her 40s in good health and CMV-seropositive.

The chain combines TRBV30 with TRBJ2-3; 11 bases align to TRBD2. The CDR3 runs 20 residues. Losses at the gene ends were 3 bases for V and 1 base for J; bases not matched to a gene: 18. Germline loops: CDR1 GTSNPN, CDR2 SVGIG (reference sequence). DNA of the CDR3: TGTGCCTGGAGCTGGCCGGGACTAGCGGTGTCGGAGGGGGGCACAGATACGCAGTATTTT. Amino acids: CAWSWPGLAVSEGGTDTQYF.

The chain couples TRBV27 to TRBJ2-2, with a possible D match to TRBD2 (6 bases). The CDR3 length is 18 residues. Trimming removed 0 bases from V and 0 bases from J, with 14 bases in between. Germline CDR1 reads MNHEY; CDR2 reads SMNVEV (reference sequence). The CDR3, as DNA: TGTGCCAGCAGTTTATCTAGCGGTTTGATCACGAACACCGGGGAGCTGTTTTTT. Translated: CASSLSSGLITNTGELFF.

CDR3 nucleotide sequence: TGTGCCAGCAGCGAAACAGCGCGACAGGGCCCGAGGGGGGTTCAAGAGACCCAGTACTTC. Its translation is CASSETARQGPRGVQETQYF. The rearrangement links TRBV7-6 to TRBJ2-5; tentatively, D is TRBD1 (7 bases). The germline CDR1 and CDR2 sequences are SGHVS and FNYEAQ. This CDR3 is 20 amino acids long. The V end was cut by 5 bases, the J end by 2 bases, with 30 bases between.

Here the CDR3 DNA reads TGTGCCAGCAGCGTATCGAGACTAGCGGGCAATGAGCAGTTCTTC. It is translated as CASSVSRLAGNEQFF. The gene calls are TRBV9 and TRBJ2-1, with 10 nucleotides matching TRBD2. V lost 1 base, J lost 6 bases, and 4 bases stayed unmatched. Germline CDR1 SGDLS, CDR2 YYNGEE. This CDR3 contains 15 residues.

CDR3 in amino acids: CASSLYAGYNEQFF. The CDR3 bases are TGTGCCAGCAGCCTCTATGCGGGGTACAATGAGCAGTTCTTC. The chain has TRBV28 and TRBJ2-1, with TRBD2 as a possible D gene (6 bases). V was trimmed by 6 bases and J by 4 bases, leaving 13 bases between them. There are 14 residues in the CDR3. In germline, CDR1 is MDHEN, CDR2 SYDVKM.

The chain joins TRBV11-2 to TRBJ2-1, with 9 bases matching TRBD1. V lost 1 base and J lost 3; bases outside the gene matches: 4. The length of the CDR3 is 16 residues. Looked up from germline, CDR1 is SGHAT and CDR2 is FQNNGV. In DNA form, the CDR3 reads TGTGCCAGCAGCTTAGTACAGGGGGCCGGCTACAATGAGCAGTTCTTC. It specifies CASSLVQGAGYNEQFF.

The genes are TRBV5-6 and TRBJ2-7; TRBD2 aligns across 10 bases. Germline trimming cut 1 base from V and 3 bases from J; bases unmatched to any gene: 10. From germline, CDR1 is SGHDT and CDR2 YYEEEE. The CDR3 length is 17 residues. In nucleotides, the CDR3 is TGTGCCAGCAGCTTGCGAGGTACTAGCGGGGCAGTCTACGAGCAGTACTTC. It codes for CASSLRGTSGAVYEQYF.